This entry is about one T cell receptor beta chain. V lost 4 bases and J lost 4, with 8 bases in between. The length of the CDR3 is 14 residues. From germline, CDR1 is ENHRY and CDR2 SYGVKD. The data derive from a study of cytomegalovirus exposure and HLA in healthy donors. PCR employed 60 Vbeta and 13 Jbeta primers. TCRdb's copy holds only in-frame clones and misses some; the assay was immunoSEQ multiplex PCR. The sample consists of approximately 290,000 clones, 75% to 85% of them appearing once. What was sequenced was PBMCs. This sequence was found in a girl between 2 and 10 years old in good health and CMV-seronegative. The V call is TRBV10-3, the J call TRBJ1-6; a possible D gene is TRBD1 (6 bases). The CDR3 reads CAISAGQYNSPLHF. CDR3 DNA sequence: TGTGCCATCAGTGCTGGACAGTATAATTCACCCCTCCACTTT.